The sequence of this TCR beta chain was determined in a study of regulatory T cells in long-lasting Graves disease. The sample's time point: persistent/refractory GD, antithyroid drugs over 5 years with positive TRAb. PBMC RNA served as the TCR library source. With 3 bases removed from V and 3 bases from J, the gap between germline ends came to 14 bases. CDR1 is KGHSH and CDR2 is LQKENI in the germline V gene. The CDR3 is 16 amino acids. To make TCR beta libraries, researchers used iRepertoire HTBI primers and Arm-PCR of CDR3 regions. TCRdb re-called the multiplex PCR reads through MiXCR, storing one row per CDR3 protein. The profile shows 350,000 to 500,000 distinct CDR3 sequences, over 20% of them singletons.

The J gene is TRBJ2-2, the V gene TRBV18, with D possibly being TRBD2 (6 bases). The TCR comes from a female donor with Graves disease. The material was peripheral blood mononuclear cells (PBMCs), obtained when the disease was refractory, from a patient treated with antithyroid drugs. CDR3 in amino acids: CASSPSSGRDTGELFF. In DNA, the CDR3 is TGTGCCAGCTCACCTAGTAGCGGCCGGGACACCGGGGAGCTGTTTTTT.